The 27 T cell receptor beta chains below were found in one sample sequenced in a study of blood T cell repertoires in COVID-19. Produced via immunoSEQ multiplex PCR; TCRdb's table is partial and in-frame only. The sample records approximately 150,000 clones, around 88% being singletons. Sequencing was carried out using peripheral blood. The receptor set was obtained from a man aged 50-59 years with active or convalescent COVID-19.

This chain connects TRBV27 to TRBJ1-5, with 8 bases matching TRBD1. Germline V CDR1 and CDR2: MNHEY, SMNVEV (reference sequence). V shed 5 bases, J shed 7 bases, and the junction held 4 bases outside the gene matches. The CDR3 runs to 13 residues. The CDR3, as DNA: TGTGCCAGCAGTCGGCAGGGGGCCCAGCCCCAGCATTTT. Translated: CASSRQGAQPQHF.

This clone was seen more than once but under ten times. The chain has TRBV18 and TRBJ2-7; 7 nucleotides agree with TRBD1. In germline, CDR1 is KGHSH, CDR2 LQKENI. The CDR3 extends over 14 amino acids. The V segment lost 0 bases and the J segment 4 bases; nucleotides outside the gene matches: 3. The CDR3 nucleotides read TGTGCCAGCTCACCACCGACAGGGAAATACGAGCAGTACTTC. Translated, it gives CASSPPTGKYEQYF. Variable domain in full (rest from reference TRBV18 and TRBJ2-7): NAGVMQNPRHLVRRRGQEARLRCSPMKGHSHVYWYRQLPEEGLKFMVYLQKENIIDESGMPKERFSAEFPKEGPSILRIQQVVRGDSAAYFCASSPPTGKYEQYFGPGTRLTVT.

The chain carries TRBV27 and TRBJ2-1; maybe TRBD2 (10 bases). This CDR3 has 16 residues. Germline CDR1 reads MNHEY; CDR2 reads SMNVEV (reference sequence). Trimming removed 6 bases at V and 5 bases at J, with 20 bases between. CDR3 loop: CASRGQGLAGDNEQFF. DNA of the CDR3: TGTGCCAGCAGAGGACAGGGGCTAGCGGGAGACAATGAGCAGTTCTTC.

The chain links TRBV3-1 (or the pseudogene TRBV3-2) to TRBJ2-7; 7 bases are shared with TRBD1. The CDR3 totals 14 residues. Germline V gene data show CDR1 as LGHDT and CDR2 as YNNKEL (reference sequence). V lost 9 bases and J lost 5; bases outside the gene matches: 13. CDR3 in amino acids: CARRGRVRVHEQYF. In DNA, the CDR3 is TGTGCCAGGAGGGGGCGGGTGAGGGTTCACGAGCAGTACTTC.

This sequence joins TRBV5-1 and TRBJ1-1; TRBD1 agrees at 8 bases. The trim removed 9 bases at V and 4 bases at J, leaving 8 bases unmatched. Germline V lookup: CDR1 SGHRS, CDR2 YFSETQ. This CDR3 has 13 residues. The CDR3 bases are TGCGCCAAGGACAGGGATGTGACCACTGAAGCTTTCTTT. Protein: CAKDRDVTTEAFF.

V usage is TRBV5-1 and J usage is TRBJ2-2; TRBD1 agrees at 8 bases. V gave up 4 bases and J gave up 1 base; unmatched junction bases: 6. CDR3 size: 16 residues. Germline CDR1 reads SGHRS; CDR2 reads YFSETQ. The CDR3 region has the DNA TGCGCCAGCAGCAACTCCGGACAGGGGAACACCGGGGAGCTGTTTTTT. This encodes CASSNSGQGNTGELFF. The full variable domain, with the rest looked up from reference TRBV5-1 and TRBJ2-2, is KAGVTQTPRYLIKTRGQQVTLSCSPISGHRSVSWYQQTPGQGLQFLFEYFSETQRNKGNFPGRFSGRQFSNSRSEMNVSTLELGDSALYLCASSNSGQGNTGELFFGEGSRLTVL.

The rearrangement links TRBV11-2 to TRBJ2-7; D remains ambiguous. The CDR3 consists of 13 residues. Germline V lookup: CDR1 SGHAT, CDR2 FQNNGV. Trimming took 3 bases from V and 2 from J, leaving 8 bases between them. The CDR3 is CASSFGRTYEQYF. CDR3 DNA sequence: TGTGCCAGCAGCTTTGGCAGAACCTACGAGCAGTACTTC.

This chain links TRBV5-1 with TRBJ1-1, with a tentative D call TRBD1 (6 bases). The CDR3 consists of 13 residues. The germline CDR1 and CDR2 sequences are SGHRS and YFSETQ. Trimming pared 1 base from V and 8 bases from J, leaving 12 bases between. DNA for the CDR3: TGCGCCAGCAGCTTGAGGGGGAGTAGGGAAGCTTTCTTT. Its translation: CASSLRGSREAFF. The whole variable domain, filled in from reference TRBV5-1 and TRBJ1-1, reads KAGVTQTPRYLIKTRGQQVTLSCSPISGHRSVSWYQQTPGQGLQFLFEYFSETQRNKGNFPGRFSGRQFSNSRSEMNVSTLELGDSALYLCASSLRGSREAFFGQGTRLTVV.

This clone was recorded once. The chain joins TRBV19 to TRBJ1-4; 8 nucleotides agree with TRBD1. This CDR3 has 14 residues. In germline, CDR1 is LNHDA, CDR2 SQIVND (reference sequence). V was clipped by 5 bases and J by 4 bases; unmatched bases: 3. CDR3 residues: CASSVQGGNEKLFF. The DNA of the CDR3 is TGTGCCAGTAGTGTACAGGGGGGTAATGAAAAACTGTTTTTT.

The CDR3 is CTSSPWAGDRGADEQFF. CDR3 sequence (DNA): TGCACCAGCAGCCCCTGGGCGGGGGACAGGGGGGCCGATGAGCAGTTCTTC. The V and J genes are TRBV1 and TRBJ2-1; TRBD1 reflects the table's D call only, with no check against the DNA. TRBV1 is shown as a pseudogene. The CDR3 consists of 17 residues.

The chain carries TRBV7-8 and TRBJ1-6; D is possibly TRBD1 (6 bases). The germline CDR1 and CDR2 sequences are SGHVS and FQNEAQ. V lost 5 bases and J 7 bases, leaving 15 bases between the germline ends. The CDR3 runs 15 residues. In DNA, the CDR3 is TGTGCCAGCAGCAAGCCCCAGGGGTCCAATTCACCCCTCCACTTT. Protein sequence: CASSKPQGSNSPLHF.

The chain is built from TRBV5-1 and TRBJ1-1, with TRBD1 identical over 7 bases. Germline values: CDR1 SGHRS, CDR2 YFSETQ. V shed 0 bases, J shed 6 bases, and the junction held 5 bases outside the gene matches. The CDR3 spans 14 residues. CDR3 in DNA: TGCGCCAGCAGCTTGGAGGGGGACAGCTCTGAAGCTTTCTTT. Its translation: CASSLEGDSSEAFF. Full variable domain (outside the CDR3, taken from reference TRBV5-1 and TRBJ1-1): KAGVTQTPRYLIKTRGQQVTLSCSPISGHRSVSWYQQTPGQGLQFLFEYFSETQRNKGNFPGRFSGRQFSNSRSEMNVSTLELGDSALYLCASSLEGDSSEAFFGQGTRLTVV.

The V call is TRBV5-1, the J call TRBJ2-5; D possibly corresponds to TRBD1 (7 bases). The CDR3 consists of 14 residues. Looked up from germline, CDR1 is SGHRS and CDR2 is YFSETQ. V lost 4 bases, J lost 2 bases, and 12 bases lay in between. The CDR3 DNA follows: TGCGCCAGCAGCCGCGGGACAGCACAAGAGACCCAGTACTTC. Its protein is CASSRGTAQETQYF.

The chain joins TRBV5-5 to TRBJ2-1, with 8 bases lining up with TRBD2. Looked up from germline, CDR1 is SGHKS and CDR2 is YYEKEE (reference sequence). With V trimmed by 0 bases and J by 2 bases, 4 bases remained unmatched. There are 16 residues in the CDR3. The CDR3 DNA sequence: TGTGCCAGCAGCTTGGCGACGGGACTAGCCTACAATGAGCAGTTCTTC. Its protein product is CASSLATGLAYNEQFF.

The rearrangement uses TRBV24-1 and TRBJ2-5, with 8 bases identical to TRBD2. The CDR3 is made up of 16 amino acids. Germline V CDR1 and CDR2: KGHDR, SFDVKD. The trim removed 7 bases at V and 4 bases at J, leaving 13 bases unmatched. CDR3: CATRAGGSGGLETQYF. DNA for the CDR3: TGTGCCACCAGGGCCGGTGGGAGCGGGGGATTAGAGACCCAGTACTTC.

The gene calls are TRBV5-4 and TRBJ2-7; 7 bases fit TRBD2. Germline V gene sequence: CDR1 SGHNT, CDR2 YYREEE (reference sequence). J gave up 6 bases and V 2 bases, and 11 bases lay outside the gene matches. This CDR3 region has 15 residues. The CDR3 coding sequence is TGTGCCAGCAGCTTAACTAGCGCGACTGCGGGCGAGCAGTACTTC. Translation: CASSLTSATAGEQYF.

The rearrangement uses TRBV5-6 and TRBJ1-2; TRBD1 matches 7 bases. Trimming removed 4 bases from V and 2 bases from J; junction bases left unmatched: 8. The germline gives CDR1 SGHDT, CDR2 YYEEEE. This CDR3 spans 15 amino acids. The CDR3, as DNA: TGTGCCAGCAGCAGTGGGACAGTCCGAAACTATGGCTACACCTTC. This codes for CASSSGTVRNYGYTF.

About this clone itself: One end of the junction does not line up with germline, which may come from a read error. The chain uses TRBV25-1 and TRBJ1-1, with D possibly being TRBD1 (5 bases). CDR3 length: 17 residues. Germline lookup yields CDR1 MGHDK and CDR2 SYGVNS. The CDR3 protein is CASSAGEGRAENSEAFF. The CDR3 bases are TGTGCCAGCAGTGCCGGGGAGGGGAGGGCTGAGAACTCTGAAGCTTTCTTT.

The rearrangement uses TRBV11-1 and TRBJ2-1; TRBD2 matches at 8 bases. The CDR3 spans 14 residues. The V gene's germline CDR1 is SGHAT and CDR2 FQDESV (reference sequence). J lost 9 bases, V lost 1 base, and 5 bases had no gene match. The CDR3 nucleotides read TGTGCCAGCAGCTTAGTCGGGAGGGCCTTTGAGCAGTTCTTC. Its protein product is CASSLVGRAFEQFF.

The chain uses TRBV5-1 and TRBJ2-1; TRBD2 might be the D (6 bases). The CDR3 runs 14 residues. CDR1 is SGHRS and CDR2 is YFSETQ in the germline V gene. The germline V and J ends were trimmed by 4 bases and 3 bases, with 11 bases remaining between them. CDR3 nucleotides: TGCGCCAGCAGCCCCTACGGGGGCTACAATGAGCAGTTCTTC. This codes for CASSPYGGYNEQFF.

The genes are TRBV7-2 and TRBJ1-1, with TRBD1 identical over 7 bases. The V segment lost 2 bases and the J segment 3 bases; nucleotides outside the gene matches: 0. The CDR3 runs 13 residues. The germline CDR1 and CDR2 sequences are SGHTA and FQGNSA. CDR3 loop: CASSLTGDTEAFF. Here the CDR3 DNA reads TGTGCCAGCAGCTTAACAGGGGACACTGAAGCTTTCTTT.

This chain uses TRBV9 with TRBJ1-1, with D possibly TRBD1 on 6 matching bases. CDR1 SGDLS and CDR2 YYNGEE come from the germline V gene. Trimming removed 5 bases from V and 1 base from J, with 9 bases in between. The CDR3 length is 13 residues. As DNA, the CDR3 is TGTGCCAGCAGAAAGACAGGGAACACTGAAGCTTTCTTT. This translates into CASRKTGNTEAFF.

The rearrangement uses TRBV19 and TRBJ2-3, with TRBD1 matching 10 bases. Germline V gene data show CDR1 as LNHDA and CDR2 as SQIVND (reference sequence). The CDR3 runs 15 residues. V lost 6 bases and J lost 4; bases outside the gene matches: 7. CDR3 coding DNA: TGTGCCAGTAGCAAGACAGGGGGCGCGGCAGATACGCAGTATTTT. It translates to CASSKTGGAADTQYF. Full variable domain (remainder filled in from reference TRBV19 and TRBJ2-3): DGGITQSPKYLFRKEGQNVTLSCEQNLNHDAMYWYRQDPGQGLRLIYYSQIVNDFQKGDIAEGYSVSREKKESFPLTVTSAQKNPTAFYLCASSKTGGAADTQYFGPGTRLTVL.

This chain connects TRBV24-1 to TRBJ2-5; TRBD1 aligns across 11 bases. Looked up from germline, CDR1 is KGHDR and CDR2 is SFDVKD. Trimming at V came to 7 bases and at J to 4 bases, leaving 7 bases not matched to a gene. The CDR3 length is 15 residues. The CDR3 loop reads CATRGPGTGGETQYF. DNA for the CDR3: TGTGCCACCAGAGGACCCGGGACAGGGGGAGAGACCCAGTACTTC.

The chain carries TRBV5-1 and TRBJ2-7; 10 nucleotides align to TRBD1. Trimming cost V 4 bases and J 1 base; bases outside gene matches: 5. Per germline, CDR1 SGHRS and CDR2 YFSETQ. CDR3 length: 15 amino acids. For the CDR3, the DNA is TGCGCCAGCAGCACCAGACAGGGGGCTTCCTACGAGCAGTACTTC. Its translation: CASSTRQGASYEQYF.

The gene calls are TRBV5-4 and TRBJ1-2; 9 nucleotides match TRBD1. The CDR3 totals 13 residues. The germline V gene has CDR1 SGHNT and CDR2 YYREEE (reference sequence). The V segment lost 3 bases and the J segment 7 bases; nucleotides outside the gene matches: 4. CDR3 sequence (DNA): TGTGCCAGCAGCTCGAACAGGGGGCTTGGCTACACCTTC. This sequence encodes CASSSNRGLGYTF.

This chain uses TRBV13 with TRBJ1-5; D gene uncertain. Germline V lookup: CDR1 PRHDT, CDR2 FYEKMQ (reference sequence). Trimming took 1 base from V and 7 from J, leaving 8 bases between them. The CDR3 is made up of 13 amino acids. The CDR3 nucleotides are TGTGCCAGCAGCTTAGCCGGAGGGCAGCCCCAGCATTTT. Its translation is CASSLAGGQPQHF.